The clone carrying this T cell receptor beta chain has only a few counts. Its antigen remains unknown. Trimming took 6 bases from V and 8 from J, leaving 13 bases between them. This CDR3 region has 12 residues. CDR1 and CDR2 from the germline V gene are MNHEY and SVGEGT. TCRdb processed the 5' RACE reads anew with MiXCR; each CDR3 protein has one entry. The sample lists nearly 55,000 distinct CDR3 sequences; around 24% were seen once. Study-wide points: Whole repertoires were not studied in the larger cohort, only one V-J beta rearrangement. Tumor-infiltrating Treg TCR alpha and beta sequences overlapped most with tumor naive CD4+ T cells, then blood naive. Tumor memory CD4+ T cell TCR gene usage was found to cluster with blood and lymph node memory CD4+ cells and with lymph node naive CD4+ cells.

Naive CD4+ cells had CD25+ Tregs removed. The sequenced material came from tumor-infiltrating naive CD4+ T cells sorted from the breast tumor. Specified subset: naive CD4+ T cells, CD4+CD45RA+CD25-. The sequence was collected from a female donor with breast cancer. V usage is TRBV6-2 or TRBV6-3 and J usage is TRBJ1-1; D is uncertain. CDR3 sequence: CASSPIGGEAFF. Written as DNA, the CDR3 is TGTGCCAGCAGCCCAATTGGAGGGGAAGCTTTCTTT.